The 17 T cell receptor beta chains in this list originate from one sample, sequenced in a study of OX40 agonist ivuxolimab in advanced cancers. The table came from immunoSEQ multiplex PCR; TCRdb's copy has only in-frame clones and leaves some out. The table has 76,000 or so clones, roughly 91% seen once. The material sequenced was CD4+ or CD8+ T cells sorted from blood, taken in a trial of the OX40 agonist ivuxolimab. These receptors were collected from an adult with an advanced solid tumor such as melanoma, head and neck, liver or kidney cancer.

V is TRBV27 and J is TRBJ2-1; no definite D call. Germline-derived CDR1 and CDR2 are MNHEY and SMNVEV (reference sequence). This CDR3 has 13 residues. Trimming shortened V by 3 bases and J by 9 bases, and 12 bases separated the two germline ends. CDR3 in amino acids: CASSFSQLPEQFF. In DNA, the CDR3 is TGTGCCAGCAGTTTTTCACAGTTGCCTGAGCAGTTCTTC.

The chain links TRBV19 to TRBJ2-5, with D possibly being TRBD1 (5 bases). The J call is uncertain, as TRBJ2-7 better fits the DNA end. CDR3 length: 14 residues. Germline V gene lookup returns CDR1 LNHDA and CDR2 SQIVND (reference sequence). CDR3 loop: CASSIGRGAYEQYF. CDR3 sequence (DNA): TGTGCCAGTAGTATTGGAAGGGGCGCGTACGAGCAGTACTTC.

The chain joins TRBV9 to TRBJ2-1; the D gene is possibly TRBD2 (6 bases). Deletions cut 0 bases from V and 7 bases from J, with 14 bases between. This CDR3 spans 15 amino acids. Germline V CDR1 and CDR2: SGDLS, YYNGEE. CDR3 coding DNA: TGTGCCAGCAGCGTAGGAGGGGACTTTAGAAATGAGCAGTTCTTC. Translating gives CASSVGGDFRNEQFF. The full variable domain, rest sourced from reference TRBV9 and TRBJ2-1, is DSGVTQTPKHLITATGQRVTLRCSPRSGDLSVYWYQQSLDQGLQFLIQYYNGEERAKGNILERFSAQQFPDLHSELNLSSLELGDSALYFCASSVGGDFRNEQFFGPGTRLTVL.

In nucleotides, the CDR3 is TGCGCCAGCAGCTTGGTTGGAGGGGGGCTCGCGTCGGAAGCTTTCTTT. It specifies CASSLVGGGLASEAFF. The V gene is TRBV5-1, the J gene TRBJ1-1, with D tentatively TRBD1 (6 bases). V dropped 0 bases and J dropped 8 bases, with 20 bases sitting between them. This CDR3 has 16 residues. Per the germline V gene, CDR1 is SGHRS and CDR2 is YFSETQ.

The genes are TRBV12-5 and TRBJ2-7, with 9 bases matching TRBD1. The CDR3 has 17 residues. Germline CDR1 is LGHNT and CDR2 is FRNRAP. The ends lost 0 bases at V and 4 bases at J; junction bases unmatched: 10. The CDR3 region is CASGLVVLTGGLYEQYF. CDR3 nucleotide sequence: TGTGCTAGTGGTTTGGTAGTTCTAACAGGGGGCTTGTACGAGCAGTACTTC.

This chain uses TRBV18 with TRBJ2-5, with unresolved D. This CDR3 spans 14 amino acids. The V gene lost 8 bases and the J gene lost 5 bases, with 18 bases spanning the gap. From germline, CDR1 is KGHSH and CDR2 LQKENI. CDR3 sequence (DNA): TGTGCCAGCCAAAACGCGCGTGGACGGGAGACCCAGTACTTC. It translates to CASQNARGRETQYF.

Written as DNA, the CDR3 is TGTGCCAGTAGTATTCCAGGGGGCACAGATACGCAGTATTTT. Translating gives CASSIPGGTDTQYF. The J gene is TRBJ2-3, the V gene TRBV19, with a tentative D call TRBD1 (6 bases). Germline V gives CDR1 LNHDA, CDR2 SQIVND (reference sequence). The V end lost 3 bases, the J end lost 1 base, and 8 bases lay between the germline ends. The CDR3 is 14 amino acids.

This rearrangement joins TRBV6-6 to TRBJ2-4; TRBD2 matches 7 bases. Germline V lookup: CDR1 MNHNY, CDR2 SVGAGI (reference sequence). The junction had 10 bases not matched to a gene; V was cut back by 2 bases and J by 6 bases. The CDR3 sequence is 16 residues long. CDR3 amino acids: CASSYLSGAMGNIQYF. CDR3 DNA: TGTGCCAGCAGTTACCTAAGCGGGGCCATGGGAAACATTCAGTACTTC.

The V and J genes are TRBV11-2 and TRBJ2-1; 12 bases align to TRBD2. This CDR3 has 16 amino acids. The germline V gene encodes CDR1 SGHAT and CDR2 FQNNGV. J was trimmed by 7 bases and V by 5 bases; bases with no gene match: 9. The CDR3 DNA is TGTGCCAGCAGCCCTTACCCTAGCGGGAGGGTGAATGAGCAGTTCTTC. Translating gives CASSPYPSGRVNEQFF.

This chain connects TRBV6-5 to TRBJ2-7; D possibly matches TRBD1 or TRBD2 (6 bases each). The CDR3 is made up of 15 amino acids. V was pared by 1 base and J by 3 bases, with 13 bases between. Germline V gives CDR1 MNHEY, CDR2 SVGAGI. This CDR3 reads CASSYLGGGNYEQYF. The CDR3 DNA reads as TGTGCCAGCAGTTACTTAGGAGGGGGGAACTACGAGCAGTACTTC.

This rearrangement joins TRBV19 to TRBJ2-1, with 9 bases fitting TRBD2. The CDR3 is 17 amino acids. The V and J ends lost 3 bases and 5 bases, in that order; junction bases with no gene match: 11. The germline V gene has CDR1 LNHDA and CDR2 SQIVND (reference sequence). CDR3 sequence: CASSIISGGRANNEQFF. The CDR3 DNA reads TGTGCCAGTAGTATTATAAGCGGCGGGAGGGCCAACAATGAGCAGTTCTTC.

The CDR3 region is CASSDPPNEQYF. Written as DNA, the CDR3 is TGTGCCAGCAGTGATCCTCCCAACGAGCAGTACTTC. V usage is TRBV25-1 and J usage is TRBJ2-7; no reliable D call. Trimming shortened V by 3 bases and J by 5 bases, and 8 bases separated the two germline ends. This CDR3 region has 12 residues. Germline-derived CDR1 and CDR2 are MGHDK and SYGVNS.

This clone was observed a single time. The V and J genes are TRBV2 and TRBJ2-3; 12 nucleotides line up with TRBD2. The CDR3 is 16 residues long. Trimming at V came to 6 bases and at J to 4 bases, leaving 8 bases not matched to a gene. CDR1 is SNHLY, CDR2 FYNNEI, per germline. CDR3 sequence (DNA): TGTGCCAGCAGGAGAACGACTAGCGGGAGCTCAGATACGCAGTATTTT. This gives the protein CASRRTTSGSSDTQYF.

This chain joins TRBV5-1 and TRBJ2-7; TRBD2 aligns across 8 bases. The V gene end was trimmed by 2 bases and the J gene end by 7 bases; junction bases not matched to a gene: 14. CDR3 length: 16 amino acids. CDR1 and CDR2 from the germline V gene are SGHRS and YFSETQ. CDR3 coding DNA: TGCGCCAGCAGCTTCGGTTTAGCGGGACCGGTGGGGGAGCAGTACTTC. Protein sequence: CASSFGLAGPVGEQYF.

V usage is TRBV10-3 and J usage is TRBJ1-1; 9 bases are shared with TRBD1. J lost 2 bases, V lost 7 bases, and 5 bases had no gene match. Germline V gene data show CDR1 as ENHRY and CDR2 as SYGVKD. The CDR3 length is 14 residues. CDR3 residues: CAITRTGANTEAFF. The CDR3, as DNA: TGTGCCATCACGCGGACAGGGGCAAACACTGAAGCTTTCTTT.

The chain couples TRBV11-2 to TRBJ2-2, with D possibly called TRBD1 or TRBD2 (5 bases each). Germline CDR1 and CDR2: SGHAT and FQNNGV. The CDR3 runs 18 residues. The V gene lost 4 bases and the J gene lost 4 bases, with 22 bases spanning the gap. CDR3 residues: CASSSPPWGTPFTGELFF. For the CDR3, the DNA is TGTGCCAGCAGCTCTCCTCCTTGGGGGACCCCGTTCACCGGGGAGCTGTTTTTT.

The chain has TRBV6-5 and TRBJ1-1; D is uncertain. V gave up 0 bases and J gave up 1 base, with 12 bases separating them. The CDR3 is 16 residues long. CDR1 is MNHEY, CDR2 SVGAGI, per germline. The CDR3 here is CASSYSSSRTNTEAFF. CDR3 DNA: TGTGCCAGCAGTTACTCGAGTTCCAGGACGAACACTGAAGCTTTCTTT.